This T cell receptor (beta chain) was identified in a study of T cell repertoires in cytomegalovirus infection. Study details: It was the public TCR beta signatures that indicated both CMV infection and matching HLA type.

Ten or more counts support this clonotype. Its cognate antigen is unknown. V dropped 5 bases and J dropped 6 bases, with 18 bases sitting between them. CDR3 length equals 15 residues. Germline CDR1 and CDR2: SGHTA and FQGTGA. Study conclusions and caveats: Dominant in the ex vivo response were TCR beta clonotypes restricted by HLA-C and specific for CMV.

Each CDR3 protein is one row after TCRdb ran MiXCR on the reads. Among under 150,000 distinct CDR3 sequences listed, more than 20% were seen once. V usage is TRBV7-3 and J usage is TRBJ2-3, with unresolved D. Material for sequencing was PBMCs, sequenced either directly or after in vitro stimulation (not recorded which). The TCR was taken from a human donor in good health (CMV status not recorded). Some clones in this sample may be carry-over from other donors' samples. CDR3 residues: CASSLSPGSADTQYF. The CDR3 coding sequence is TGTGCCAGCAGCCTCTCCCCCGGCTCAGCTGATACGCAGTATTTT.